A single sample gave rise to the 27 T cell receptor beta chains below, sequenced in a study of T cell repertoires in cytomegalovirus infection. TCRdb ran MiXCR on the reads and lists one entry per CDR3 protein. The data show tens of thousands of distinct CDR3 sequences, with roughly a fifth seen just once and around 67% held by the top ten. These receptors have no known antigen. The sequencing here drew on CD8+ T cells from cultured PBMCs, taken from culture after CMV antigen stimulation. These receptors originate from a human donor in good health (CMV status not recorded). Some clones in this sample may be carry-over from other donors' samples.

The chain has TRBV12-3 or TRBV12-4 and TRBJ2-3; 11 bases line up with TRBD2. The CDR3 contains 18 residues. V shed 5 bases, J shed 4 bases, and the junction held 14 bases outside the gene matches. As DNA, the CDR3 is TGTGCCAGCAGTCTAGGGGCATCCGGGACTAGCGGCTCAGATACGCAGTATTTT. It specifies CASSLGASGTSGSDTQYF.

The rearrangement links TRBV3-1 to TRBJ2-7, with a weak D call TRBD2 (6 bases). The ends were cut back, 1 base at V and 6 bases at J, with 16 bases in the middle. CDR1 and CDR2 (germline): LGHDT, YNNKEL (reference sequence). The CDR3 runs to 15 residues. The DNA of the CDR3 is TGTGCCAGCAGCCAAGGTCGGGAGCTAGTCTCCGAGCAGTACTTC. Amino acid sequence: CASSQGRELVSEQYF.

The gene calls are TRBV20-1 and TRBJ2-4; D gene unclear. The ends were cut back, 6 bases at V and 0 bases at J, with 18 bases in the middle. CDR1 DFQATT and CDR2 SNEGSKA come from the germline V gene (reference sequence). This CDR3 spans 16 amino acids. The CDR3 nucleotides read TGCAGTGCAACCGGACGGCATCTTCTAGCCAAAAACATTCAGTACTTC. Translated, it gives CSATGRHLLAKNIQYF.

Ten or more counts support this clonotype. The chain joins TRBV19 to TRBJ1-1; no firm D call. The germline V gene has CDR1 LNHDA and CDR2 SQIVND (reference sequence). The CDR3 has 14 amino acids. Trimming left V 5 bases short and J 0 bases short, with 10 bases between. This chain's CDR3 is CASSFDRVNTEAFF. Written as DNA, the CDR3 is TGTGCCAGTAGTTTCGACCGGGTGAACACTGAAGCTTTCTTT.

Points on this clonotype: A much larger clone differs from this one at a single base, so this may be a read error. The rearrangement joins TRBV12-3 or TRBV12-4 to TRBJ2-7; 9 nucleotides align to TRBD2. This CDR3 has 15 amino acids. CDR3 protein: CVSSGPGLALGEQYF. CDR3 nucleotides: TGTGTCAGCAGTGGCCCTGGACTAGCGCTCGGCGAGCAGTACTTC.

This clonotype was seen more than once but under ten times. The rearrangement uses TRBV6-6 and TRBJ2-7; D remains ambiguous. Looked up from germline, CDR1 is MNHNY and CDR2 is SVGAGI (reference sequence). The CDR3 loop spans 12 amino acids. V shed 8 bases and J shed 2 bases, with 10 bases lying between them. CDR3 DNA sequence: TGTGCCAGCGGGGTCGCAACCTACGAGCAGTACTTC. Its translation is CASGVATYEQYF.

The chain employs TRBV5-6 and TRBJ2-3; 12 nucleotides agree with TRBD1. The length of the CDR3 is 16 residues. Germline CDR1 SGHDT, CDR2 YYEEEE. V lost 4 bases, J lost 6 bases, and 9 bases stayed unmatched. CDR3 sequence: CASSPRDRGQPDTQYF. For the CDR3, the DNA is TGTGCCAGCAGCCCTCGGGACAGGGGGCAACCCGATACGCAGTATTTT.

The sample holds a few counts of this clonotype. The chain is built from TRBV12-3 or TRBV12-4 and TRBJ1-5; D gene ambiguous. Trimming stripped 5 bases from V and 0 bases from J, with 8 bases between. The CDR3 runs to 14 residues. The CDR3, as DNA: TGTGCCAGCAGTGCCTCAGATAGCAATCAGCCCCAGCATTTT. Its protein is CASSASDSNQPQHF.

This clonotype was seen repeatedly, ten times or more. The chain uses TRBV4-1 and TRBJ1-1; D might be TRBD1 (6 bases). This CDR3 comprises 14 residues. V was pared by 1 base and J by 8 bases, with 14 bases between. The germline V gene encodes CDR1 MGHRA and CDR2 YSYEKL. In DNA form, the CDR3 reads TGCGCCAGCAGCCAAGCCCCGGGGGCAAACGAAGCTTTCTTT. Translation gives CASSQAPGANEAFF.

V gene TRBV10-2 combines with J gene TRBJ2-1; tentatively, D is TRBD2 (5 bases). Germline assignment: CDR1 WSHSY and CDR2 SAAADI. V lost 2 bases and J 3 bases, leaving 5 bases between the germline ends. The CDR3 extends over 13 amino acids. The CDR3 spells CASSEDYYNEQFF. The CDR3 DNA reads TGCGCCAGCAGTGAGGACTACTACAATGAGCAGTTCTTC.

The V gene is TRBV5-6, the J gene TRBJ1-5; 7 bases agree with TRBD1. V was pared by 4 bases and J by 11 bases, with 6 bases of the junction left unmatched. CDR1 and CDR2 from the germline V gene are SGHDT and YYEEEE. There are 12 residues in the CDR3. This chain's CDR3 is CASSIGGMTQHF. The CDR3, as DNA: TGTGCCAGCAGCATAGGGGGCATGACCCAGCATTTT. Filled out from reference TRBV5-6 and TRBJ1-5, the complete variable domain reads DAGVTQSPTHLIKTRGQQVTLRCSPKSGHDTVSWYQQALGQGPQFIFQYYEEEERQRGNFPDRFSGHQFPNYSSELNVNALLLGDSALYLCASSIGGMTQHFGDGTRLSIL.

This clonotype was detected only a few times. CDR3 DNA sequence: TGTGCCAGTAGGTACAGGGGCAATGAGCAGTTCTTC. Residues: CASRYRGNEQFF. The V gene is TRBV19, the J gene TRBJ2-1, with TRBD1 matching 7 bases. The germline CDR1 and CDR2 sequences are LNHDA and SQIVND (reference sequence). After removal of 6 bases from V and 6 bases from J, the junction contained 2 bases not matched to a gene. This CDR3 has 12 residues.

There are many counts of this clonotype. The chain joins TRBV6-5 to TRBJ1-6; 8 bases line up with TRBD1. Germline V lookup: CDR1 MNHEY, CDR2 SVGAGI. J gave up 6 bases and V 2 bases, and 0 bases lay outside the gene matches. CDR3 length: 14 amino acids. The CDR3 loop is CASSYQGANSPLHF. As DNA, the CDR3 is TGTGCCAGCAGTTACCAGGGGGCTAATTCACCCCTCCACTTT.

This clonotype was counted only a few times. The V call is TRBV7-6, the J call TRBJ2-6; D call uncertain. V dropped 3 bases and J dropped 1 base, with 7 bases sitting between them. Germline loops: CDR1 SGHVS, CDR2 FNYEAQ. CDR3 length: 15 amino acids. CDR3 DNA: TGTGCCAGCAGCTTTCAACTGTCTGGGGCCAACGTCCTGACTTTC. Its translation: CASSFQLSGANVLTF.

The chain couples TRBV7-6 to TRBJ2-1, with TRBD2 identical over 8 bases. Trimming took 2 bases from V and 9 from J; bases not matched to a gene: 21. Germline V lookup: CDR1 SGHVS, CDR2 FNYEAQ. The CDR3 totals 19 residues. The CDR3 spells CASSLRSSTSGQPPLEQFF. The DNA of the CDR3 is TGTGCCAGCAGCTTACGTTCCAGTACTAGCGGACAACCACCCCTTGAGCAGTTCTTC.

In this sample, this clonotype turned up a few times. The DNA of the CDR3 is TGTGCCAGCAGTTTAAGCCCCTCGGGTTACTCCTACAATGAGCAGTTCTTC. This translates into CASSLSPSGYSYNEQFF. The J gene is TRBJ2-1, the V gene TRBV6-2 or TRBV6-3; D is ambiguous. The CDR3 spans 17 residues. Trimming stripped 4 bases from V and 0 bases from J, with 16 bases between. Germline loops: CDR1 MNHEY, CDR2 SVGEGT.

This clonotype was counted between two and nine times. CDR3 in DNA: TGTGCCAGCAGAGCTACGGGTGACACTGAAGCTTTCTTT. Encoded protein: CASRATGDTEAFF. This chain connects TRBV6-1 to TRBJ1-1; the D is unclear. Germline-derived CDR1 and CDR2 are MNHNS and SASEGT. V was shortened by 6 bases and J by 3 bases, with 11 bases between the two germline ends. The CDR3 covers 13 residues.

As DNA, the CDR3 is TGTGCCAGCAGTTTCAAGGCCACAGGGAAAAAGTCCTACGAGCAGTACTTC. This sequence encodes CASSFKATGKKSYEQYF. The chain joins TRBV6-2 or TRBV6-3 to TRBJ2-7, with a weak D call TRBD1 (6 bases). With 4 bases removed from V and 1 base from J, the gap between germline ends came to 20 bases. This CDR3 spans 17 amino acids. Germline V lookup: CDR1 MNHEY, CDR2 SVGEGT.

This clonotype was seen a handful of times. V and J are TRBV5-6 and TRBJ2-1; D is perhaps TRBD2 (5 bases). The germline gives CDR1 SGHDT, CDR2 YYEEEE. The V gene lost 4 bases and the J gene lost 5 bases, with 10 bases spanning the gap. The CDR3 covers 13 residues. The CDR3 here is CASSAGPNNEQFF. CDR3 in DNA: TGTGCCAGCAGCGCGGGCCCCAACAATGAGCAGTTCTTC.

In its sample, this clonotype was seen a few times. CDR3 in amino acids: CSVRTDSYEQYF. The CDR3 bases are TGCAGCGTTAGGACAGACTCCTACGAGCAGTACTTC. The gene calls are TRBV29-1 and TRBJ2-7; tentatively, D is TRBD1 (6 bases). V was pared by 5 bases and J by 0 bases, with 8 bases between. In germline, CDR1 is SQVTM, CDR2 ANQGSEA. The CDR3 contains 12 residues.

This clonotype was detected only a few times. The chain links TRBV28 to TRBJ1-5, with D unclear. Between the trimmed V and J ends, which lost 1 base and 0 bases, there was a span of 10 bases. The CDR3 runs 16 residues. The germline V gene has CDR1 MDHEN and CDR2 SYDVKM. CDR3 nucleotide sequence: TGTGCCAGCAGTTTATTGTCCCTGAATAGCAATCAGCCCCAGCATTTT. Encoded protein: CASSLLSLNSNQPQHF. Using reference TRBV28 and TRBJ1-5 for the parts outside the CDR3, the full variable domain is DVKVTQSSRYLVKRTGEKVFLECVQDMDHENMFWYRQDPGLGLRLIYFSYDVKMKEKGDIPEGYSVSREKKERFSLILESASTNQTSMYLCASSLLSLNSNQPQHFGDGTRLSIL.

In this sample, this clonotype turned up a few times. CDR3 DNA sequence: TGTGCCAGCAGCCCCACCACCGGGACGGAGAACACTGAAGCTTTCTTT. It yields the protein CASSPTTGTENTEAFF. The chain employs TRBV7-9 and TRBJ1-1, with D tentatively TRBD1 (5 bases). The CDR3 is 16 residues long. Germline assignment: CDR1 SEHNR and CDR2 FQNEAQ (reference sequence). Trimming took off 5 bases at V and 1 base at J, with 17 bases between the two ends.

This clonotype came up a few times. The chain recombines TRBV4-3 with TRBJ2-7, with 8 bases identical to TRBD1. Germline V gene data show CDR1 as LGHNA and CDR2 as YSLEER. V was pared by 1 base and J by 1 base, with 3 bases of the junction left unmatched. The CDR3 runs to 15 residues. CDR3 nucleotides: TGCGCCAGCAGCCAAGGACAGGGGATTTCCTACGAGCAGTACTTC. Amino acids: CASSQGQGISYEQYF.

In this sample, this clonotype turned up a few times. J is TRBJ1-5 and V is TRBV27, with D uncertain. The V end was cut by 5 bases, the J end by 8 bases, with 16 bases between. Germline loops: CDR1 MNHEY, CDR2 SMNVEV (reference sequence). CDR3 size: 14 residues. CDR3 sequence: CASSPRTISEPQHF. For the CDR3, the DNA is TGTGCCAGCAGTCCGAGGACCATATCGGAGCCCCAGCATTTT.

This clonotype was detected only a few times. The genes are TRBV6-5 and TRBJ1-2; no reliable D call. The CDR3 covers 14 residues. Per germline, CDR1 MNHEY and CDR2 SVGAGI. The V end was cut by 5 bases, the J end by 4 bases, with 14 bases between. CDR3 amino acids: CASSTLTPSYGYTF. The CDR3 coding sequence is TGTGCCAGCAGTACCCTCACTCCTAGCTATGGCTACACCTTC.

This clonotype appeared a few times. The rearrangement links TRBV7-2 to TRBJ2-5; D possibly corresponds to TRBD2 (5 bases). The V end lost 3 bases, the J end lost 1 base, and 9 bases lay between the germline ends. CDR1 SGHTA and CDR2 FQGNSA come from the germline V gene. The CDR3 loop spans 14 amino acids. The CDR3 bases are TGTGCCAGCAGCTTGGGCGGGTTCCAAGAGACCCAGTACTTC. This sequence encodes CASSLGGFQETQYF.

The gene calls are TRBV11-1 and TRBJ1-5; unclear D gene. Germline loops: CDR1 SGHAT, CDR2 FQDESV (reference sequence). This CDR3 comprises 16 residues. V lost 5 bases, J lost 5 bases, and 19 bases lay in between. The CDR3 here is CASSPPGIPGDQPQHF. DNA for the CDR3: TGTGCCAGCAGCCCCCCCGGGATCCCGGGAGATCAGCCCCAGCATTTT. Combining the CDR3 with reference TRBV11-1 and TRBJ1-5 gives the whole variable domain EAEVAQSPRYKITEKSQAVAFWCDPISGHATLYWYRQILGQGPELLVQFQDESVVDDSQLPKDRFSAERLKGVDSTLKIQPAELGDSAMYLCASSPPGIPGDQPQHFGDGTRLSIL.